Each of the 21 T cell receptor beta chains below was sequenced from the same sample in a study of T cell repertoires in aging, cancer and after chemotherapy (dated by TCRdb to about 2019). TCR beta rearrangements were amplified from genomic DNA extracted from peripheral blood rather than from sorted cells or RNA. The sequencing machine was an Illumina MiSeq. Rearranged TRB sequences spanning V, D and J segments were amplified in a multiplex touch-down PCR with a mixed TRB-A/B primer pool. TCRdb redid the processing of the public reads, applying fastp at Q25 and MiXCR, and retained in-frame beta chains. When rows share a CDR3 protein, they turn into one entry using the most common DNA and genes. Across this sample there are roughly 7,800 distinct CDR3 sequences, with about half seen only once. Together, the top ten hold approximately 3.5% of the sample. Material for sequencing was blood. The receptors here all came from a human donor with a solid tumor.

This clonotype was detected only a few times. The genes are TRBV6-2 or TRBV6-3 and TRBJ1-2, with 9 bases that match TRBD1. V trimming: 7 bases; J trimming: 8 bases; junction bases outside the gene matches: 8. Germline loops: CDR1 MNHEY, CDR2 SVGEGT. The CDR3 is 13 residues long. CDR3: CASTETGGLGYTF. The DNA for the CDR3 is TGTGCCAGCACCGAAACAGGGGGCCTGGGCTACACCTTC.

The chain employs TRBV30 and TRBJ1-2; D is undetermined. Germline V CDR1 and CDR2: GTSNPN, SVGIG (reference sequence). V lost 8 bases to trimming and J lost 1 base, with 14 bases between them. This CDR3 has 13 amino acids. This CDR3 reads CAADSTLNYGYTF. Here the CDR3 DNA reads TGTGCCGCCGACTCGACACTTAACTATGGCTACACCTTC.

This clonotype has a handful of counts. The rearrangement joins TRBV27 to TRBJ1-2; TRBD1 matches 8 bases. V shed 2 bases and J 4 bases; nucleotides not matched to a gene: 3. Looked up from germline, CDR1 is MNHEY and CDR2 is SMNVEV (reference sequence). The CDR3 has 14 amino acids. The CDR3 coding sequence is TGTGCCAGCAGTTTAGCCGGGACAGGCTATGGCTACACCTTC. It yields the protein CASSLAGTGYGYTF.

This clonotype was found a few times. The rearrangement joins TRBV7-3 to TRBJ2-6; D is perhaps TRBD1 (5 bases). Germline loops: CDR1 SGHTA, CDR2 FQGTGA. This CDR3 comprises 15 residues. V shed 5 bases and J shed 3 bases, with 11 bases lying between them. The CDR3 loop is CASSPVTVGANVLTF. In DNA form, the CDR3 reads TGTGCCAGCAGCCCCGTGACAGTTGGGGCCAACGTCCTGACTTTC.

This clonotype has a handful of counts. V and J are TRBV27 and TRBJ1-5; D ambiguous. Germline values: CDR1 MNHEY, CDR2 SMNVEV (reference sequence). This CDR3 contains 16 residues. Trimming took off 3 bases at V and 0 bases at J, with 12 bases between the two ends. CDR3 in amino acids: CASSFTTRTSNQPQHF. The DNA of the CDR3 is TGTGCCAGCAGTTTTACGACTCGGACTAGCAATCAGCCCCAGCATTTT.

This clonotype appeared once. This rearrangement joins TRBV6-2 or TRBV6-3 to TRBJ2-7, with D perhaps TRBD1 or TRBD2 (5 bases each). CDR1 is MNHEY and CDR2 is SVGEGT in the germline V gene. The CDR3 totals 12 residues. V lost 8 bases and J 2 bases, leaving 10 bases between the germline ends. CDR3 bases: TGTGCCAGCGGGGGACCACCCTACGAGCAGTACTTC. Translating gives CASGGPPYEQYF.

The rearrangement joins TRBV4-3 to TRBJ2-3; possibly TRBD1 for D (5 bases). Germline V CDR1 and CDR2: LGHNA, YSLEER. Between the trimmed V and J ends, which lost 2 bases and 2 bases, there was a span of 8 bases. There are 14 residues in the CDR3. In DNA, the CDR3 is TGCGCCAGCAGCCAACAGGGTTTCACAGATACGCAGTATTTT. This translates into CASSQQGFTDTQYF.

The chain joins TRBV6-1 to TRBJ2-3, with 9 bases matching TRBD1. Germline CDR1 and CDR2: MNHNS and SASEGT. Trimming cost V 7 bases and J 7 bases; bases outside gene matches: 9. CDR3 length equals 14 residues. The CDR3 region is CASKTGQGTHTQYF. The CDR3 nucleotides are TGTGCCAGCAAGACGGGACAGGGTACACATACGCAGTATTTT.

The CDR3, as DNA: TGTGCCAGCAGTCCTGGACAAAGAAACACCATATATTTT. Its protein product is CASSPGQRNTIYF. This chain uses TRBV6-1 with TRBJ1-3, with D possibly matching TRBD1 (5 bases). This CDR3 comprises 13 residues. V was trimmed by 5 bases and J by 5 bases, leaving 10 bases between them. Germline CDR1 reads MNHNS; CDR2 reads SASEGT.

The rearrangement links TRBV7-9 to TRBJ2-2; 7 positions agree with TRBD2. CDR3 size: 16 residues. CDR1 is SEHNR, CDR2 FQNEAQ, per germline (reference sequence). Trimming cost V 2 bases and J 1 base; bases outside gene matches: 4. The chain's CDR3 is CASSLKASGNTGELFF. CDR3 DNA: TGTGCCAGCAGCTTAAAGGCTAGCGGGAACACCGGGGAGCTGTTTTTT.

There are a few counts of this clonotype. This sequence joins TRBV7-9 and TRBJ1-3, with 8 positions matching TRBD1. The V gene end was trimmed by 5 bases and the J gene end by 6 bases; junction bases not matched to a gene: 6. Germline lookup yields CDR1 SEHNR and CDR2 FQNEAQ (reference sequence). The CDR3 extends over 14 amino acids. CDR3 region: CASSPRDRINTIYF. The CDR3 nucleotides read TGTGCCAGCAGCCCCCGGGACAGGATAAACACCATATATTTT.

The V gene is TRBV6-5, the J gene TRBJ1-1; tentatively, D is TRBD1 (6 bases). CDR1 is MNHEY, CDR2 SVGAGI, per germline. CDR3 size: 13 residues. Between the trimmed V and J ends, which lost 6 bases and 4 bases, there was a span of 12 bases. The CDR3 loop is CASSFTGITEAFF. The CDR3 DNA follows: TGTGCCAGCAGCTTTACAGGGATCACTGAAGCTTTCTTT.

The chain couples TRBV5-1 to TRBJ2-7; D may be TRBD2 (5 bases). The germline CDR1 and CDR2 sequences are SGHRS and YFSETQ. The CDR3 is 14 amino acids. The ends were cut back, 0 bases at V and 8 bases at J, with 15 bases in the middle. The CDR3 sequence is CASSLAQDSYKQYF. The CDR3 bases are TGCGCCAGCAGCTTGGCCCAGGACTCATACAAGCAGTACTTC.

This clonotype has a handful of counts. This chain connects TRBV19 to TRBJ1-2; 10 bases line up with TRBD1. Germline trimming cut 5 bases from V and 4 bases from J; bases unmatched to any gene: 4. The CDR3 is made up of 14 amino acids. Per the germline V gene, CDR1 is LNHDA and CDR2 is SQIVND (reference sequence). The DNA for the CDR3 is TGTGCCAGTAGTGGGACAGGGGCTTCCTATGGCTACACCTTC. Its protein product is CASSGTGASYGYTF.

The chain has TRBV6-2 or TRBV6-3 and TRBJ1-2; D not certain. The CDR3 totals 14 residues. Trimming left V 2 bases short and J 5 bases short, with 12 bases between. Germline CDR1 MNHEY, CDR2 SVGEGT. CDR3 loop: CASSYASILYGYTF. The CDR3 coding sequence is TGTGCCAGCAGTTACGCGTCAATTCTTTATGGCTACACCTTC.

CDR3 nucleotide sequence: TGTGCCAGCAGCCTGACAGGGGGAGTTAACTATGGCTACACCTTC. Protein sequence: CASSLTGGVNYGYTF. The chain links TRBV12-3 or TRBV12-4 to TRBJ1-2, with 9 bases lining up with TRBD1. The V gene end was trimmed by 6 bases and the J gene end by 1 base; junction bases not matched to a gene: 6. The length of the CDR3 is 15 residues.

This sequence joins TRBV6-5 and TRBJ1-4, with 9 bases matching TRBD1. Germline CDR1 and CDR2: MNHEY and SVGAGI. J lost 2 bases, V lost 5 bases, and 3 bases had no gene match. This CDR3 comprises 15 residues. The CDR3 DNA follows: TGTGCCAGCAGTCCCACAGGGGGCACTAATGAAAAACTGTTTTTT. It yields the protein CASSPTGGTNEKLFF.

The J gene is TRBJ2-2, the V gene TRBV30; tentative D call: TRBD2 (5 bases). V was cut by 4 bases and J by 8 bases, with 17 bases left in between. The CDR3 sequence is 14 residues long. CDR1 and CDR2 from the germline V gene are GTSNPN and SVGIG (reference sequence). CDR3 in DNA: TGTGCCTGGAACATGTGGCAGCGGAGGGGGGAGCTGTTTTTT. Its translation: CAWNMWQRRGELFF.

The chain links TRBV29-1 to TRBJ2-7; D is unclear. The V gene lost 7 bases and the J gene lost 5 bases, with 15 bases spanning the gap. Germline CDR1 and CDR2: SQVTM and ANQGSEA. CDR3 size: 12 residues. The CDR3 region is CSAAQMGNEQYF. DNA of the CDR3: TGCAGCGCGGCTCAGATGGGGAACGAGCAGTACTTC.

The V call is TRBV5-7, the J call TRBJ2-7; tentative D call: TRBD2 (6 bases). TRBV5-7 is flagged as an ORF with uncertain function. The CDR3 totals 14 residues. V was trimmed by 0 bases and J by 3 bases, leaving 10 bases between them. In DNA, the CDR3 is TGTGCCAGCAGCTTGGAACTAGCCCGCTACGAGCAGTACTTC. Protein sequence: CASSLELARYEQYF.

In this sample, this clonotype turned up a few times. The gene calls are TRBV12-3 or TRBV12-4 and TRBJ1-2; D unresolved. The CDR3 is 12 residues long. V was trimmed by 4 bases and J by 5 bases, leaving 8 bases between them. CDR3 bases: TGTGCCAGCAGTTCCCGTAGGTATGGCTACACCTTC. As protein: CASSSRRYGYTF.